A single TCR beta chain is shown here with its context. Its specificity is unknown. These data come from a study of T cell responses to AZD1222 COVID-19 vaccine. Study-level findings and limits: Dominant at 160-218 and 743-854, vaccine-associated CD4 TCRs also spanned spike. White British people made up most donors, females outnumbered males, and clonal diversity was possibly underestimated. Following two doses of AZD1222, Spike-specific TCR breadth and depth rose.

TCRdb's table, derived via immunoSEQ multiplex PCR, lists solely in-frame clones and lacks some. The sample consists of around 150,000 clones, 90% of them appearing once. Germline-derived CDR1 and CDR2 are SNHLY and FYNNEI. This CDR3 is 15 amino acids long. Trimming removed 4 bases from V and 1 base from J; junction bases left unmatched: 5. The source of this sequence is an adult in good health. The chain joins TRBV2 to TRBJ2-3, with 7 bases identical to TRBD2. Material: peripheral blood, obtained on day 0 of AZD1222 vaccination. The chain's CDR3 is CASSAASGRTDTQYF. CDR3 coding DNA: TGTGCCAGCAGTGCGGCTAGCGGTCGCACAGATACGCAGTATTTT.